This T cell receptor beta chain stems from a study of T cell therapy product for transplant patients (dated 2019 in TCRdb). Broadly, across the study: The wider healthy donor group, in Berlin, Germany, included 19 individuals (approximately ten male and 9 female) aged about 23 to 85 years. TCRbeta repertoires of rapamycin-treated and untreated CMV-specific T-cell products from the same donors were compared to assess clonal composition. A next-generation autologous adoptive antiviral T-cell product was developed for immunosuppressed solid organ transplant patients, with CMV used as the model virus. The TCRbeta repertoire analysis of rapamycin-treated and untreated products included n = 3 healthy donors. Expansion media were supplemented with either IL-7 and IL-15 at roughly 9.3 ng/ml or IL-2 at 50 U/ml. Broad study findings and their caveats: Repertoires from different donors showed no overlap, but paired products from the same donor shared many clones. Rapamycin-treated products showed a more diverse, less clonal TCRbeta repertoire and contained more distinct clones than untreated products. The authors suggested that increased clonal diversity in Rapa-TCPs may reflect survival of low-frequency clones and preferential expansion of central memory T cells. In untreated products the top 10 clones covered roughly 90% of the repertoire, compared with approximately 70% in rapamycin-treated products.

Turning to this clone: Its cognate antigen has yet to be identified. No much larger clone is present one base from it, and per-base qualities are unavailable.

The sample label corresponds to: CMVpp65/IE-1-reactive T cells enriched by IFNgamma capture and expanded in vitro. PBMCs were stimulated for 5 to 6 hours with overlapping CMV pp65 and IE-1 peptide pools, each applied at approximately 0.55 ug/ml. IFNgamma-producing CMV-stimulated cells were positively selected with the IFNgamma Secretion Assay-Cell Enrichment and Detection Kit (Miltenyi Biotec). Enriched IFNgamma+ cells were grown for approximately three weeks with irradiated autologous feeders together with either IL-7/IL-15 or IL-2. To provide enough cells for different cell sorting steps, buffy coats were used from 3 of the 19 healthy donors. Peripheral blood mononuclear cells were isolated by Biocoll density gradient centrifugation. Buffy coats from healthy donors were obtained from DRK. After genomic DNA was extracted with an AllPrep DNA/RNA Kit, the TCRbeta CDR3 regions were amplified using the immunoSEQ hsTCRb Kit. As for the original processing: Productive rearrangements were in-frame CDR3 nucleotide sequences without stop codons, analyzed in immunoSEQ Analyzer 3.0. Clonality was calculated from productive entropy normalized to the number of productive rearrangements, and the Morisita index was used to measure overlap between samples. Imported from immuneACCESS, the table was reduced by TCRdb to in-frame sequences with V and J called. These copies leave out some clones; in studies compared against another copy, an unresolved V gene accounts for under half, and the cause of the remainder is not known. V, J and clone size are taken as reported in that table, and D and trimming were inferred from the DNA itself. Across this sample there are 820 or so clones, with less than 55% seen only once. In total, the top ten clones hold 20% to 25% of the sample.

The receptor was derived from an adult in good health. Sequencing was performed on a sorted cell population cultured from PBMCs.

The DNA reads as follows: TGTGCCAGCAGCCTCGGAATCGACACTGAAGCTTTCTTT. This gives the protein CASSLGIDTEAFF. The chain couples TRBV11-2 to TRBJ1-1, with the D gene call left open. CDR1 SGHAT and CDR2 FQNNGV are derived from the germline V gene. Spanning cysteine to phenylalanine, the CDR3 consists of 13 amino acids. The read is trimmed to its CDR3 DNA, 39 bases read in frame from base 1. V loses 5 bases, J loses 3 bases, and the germline ends lie 10 bases apart.